This T cell receptor (beta chain) was sequenced for a study of T cells in Graves' hyperthyroidism and ophthalmopathy. It was RNA transcripts that yielded the amplified TCR beta CDR3 regions. TCR CDR3 regions were first amplified by RT-PCR with HTBI primers. A single record per CDR3 protein comes from TCRdb applying MiXCR to the multiplex PCR reads. The sample has about 350,000 distinct CDR3 sequences, roughly 13% seen once; the top ten hold around 23%. Germline CDR1 is LNHDA and CDR2 is SQIVND (reference sequence). The CDR3 contains 18 residues. After removal of 5 bases from V and 5 bases from J, the junction contained 16 bases not matched to a gene. This clonotype was observed at least ten times. Calling Graves' hyperthyroidism stable meant ophthalmopathy did not progress within 18 months. Patients were excluded because of uncontrolled infection, other autoimmune disease, pregnancy or lactation.

The clonotype originates from a woman aged 25 to 39 with Graves' hyperthyroidism. V and J are TRBV19 and TRBJ2-1, with 9 bases identical to TRBD2. Sequencing input: blood. The CDR3 is CASSPTNSGSYANNEQFF. The DNA for the CDR3 is TGTGCCAGTAGTCCAACCAATAGCGGGAGCTATGCCAACAATGAGCAGTTCTTC.